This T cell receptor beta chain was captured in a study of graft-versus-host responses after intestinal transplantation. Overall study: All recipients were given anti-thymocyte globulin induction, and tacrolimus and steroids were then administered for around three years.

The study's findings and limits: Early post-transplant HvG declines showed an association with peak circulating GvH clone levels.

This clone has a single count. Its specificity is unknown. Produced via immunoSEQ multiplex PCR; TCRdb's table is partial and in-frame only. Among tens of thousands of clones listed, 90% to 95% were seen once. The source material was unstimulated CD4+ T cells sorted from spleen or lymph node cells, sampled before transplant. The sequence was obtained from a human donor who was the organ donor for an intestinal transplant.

CDR3 DNA: TGTGCCAGCAGCTTAGGGCAGGGGGTGGAAAATGGCTACACCTTC. It yields the protein CASSLGQGVENGYTF. The chain has TRBV7-9 and TRBJ1-2; 7 bases are shared with TRBD1. With V trimmed by 1 base and J by 6 bases, 8 bases remained unmatched. CDR1 and CDR2 (germline): SEHNR, FQNEAQ (reference sequence). The CDR3 totals 15 residues.